The 15 T cell receptor beta chains below all came from one sample that was sequenced in a study of blood T cell repertoires in COVID-19. Data came from immunoSEQ multiplex PCR; TCRdb stores just in-frame clones and leaves some out. The data contain roughly 200,000 clones, roughly 94% of them singletons. Sequencing was carried out using peripheral blood. The receptor set was obtained from a man aged 30 to 39 with COVID-19, enrolled during active disease.

The V and J genes are TRBV10-3 and TRBJ1-6, with D perhaps matching TRBD1 (6 bases). Trimming removed 3 bases from V and 10 bases from J, with 16 bases in between. The CDR3 has 15 amino acids. In germline, CDR1 is ENHRY, CDR2 SYGVKD. Here the CDR3 DNA reads TGTGCCATCAGTGATCAGACAGGTCATCAATCACCCCTCCACTTT. Its translation: CAISDQTGHQSPLHF.

V and J are TRBV12-2 and TRBJ2-7; the tabulated D call, TRBD1, remains unverified against the DNA. TRBV12-2 is listed as a pseudogene. The CDR3 is 12 amino acids. The CDR3 sequence is CAGRGGGYEQYF. CDR3 sequence (DNA): TGTGCGGGGCGAGGGGGCGGGTACGAGCAGTACTTC.

The chain joins TRBV13 to TRBJ2-3, with 8 bases aligning to TRBD1. Trimming cost V 5 bases and J 4 bases; bases outside gene matches: 5. Germline V gene lookup returns CDR1 PRHDT and CDR2 FYEKMQ (reference sequence). CDR3 length: 14 amino acids. DNA of the CDR3: TGTGCCAGCAGCAGGACAGGGTACCCAGATACGCAGTATTTT. It specifies CASSRTGYPDTQYF.

The chain carries TRBV2 and TRBJ1-3; no clear D gene. The CDR3 runs to 17 residues. Germline CDR1 is SNHLY and CDR2 is FYNNEI. Between the trimmed V and J ends, which lost 1 base and 2 bases, there was a span of 15 bases. Here the CDR3 reads CASSEGGLLRAGNTIYF. As DNA, the CDR3 is TGTGCCAGCAGTGAAGGAGGGCTCCTACGAGCTGGAAACACCATATATTTT.

This sequence joins TRBV6-6 and TRBJ1-2, with 10 bases that match TRBD1. Trimming removed 0 bases from V and 6 bases from J; junction bases left unmatched: 7. Germline-derived CDR1 and CDR2 are MNHNY and SVGAGI (reference sequence). CDR3 length: 16 residues. This CDR3 is CASSYSRQGAKDGYTF. In nucleotides, the CDR3 is TGTGCCAGCAGTTACTCACGACAGGGGGCGAAGGATGGCTACACCTTC.

V is TRBV6-5 and J is TRBJ1-2, with 7 bases matching TRBD1. This CDR3 has 14 residues. J lost 8 bases, V lost 5 bases, and 11 bases had no gene match. Per the germline V gene, CDR1 is MNHEY and CDR2 is SVGAGI. CDR3 sequence reads: CASSPPDRAGGYTF. Here the CDR3 DNA reads TGTGCCAGCAGTCCCCCCGACAGGGCAGGGGGCTACACCTTC.

The sample holds a few counts of this clone. The V call is TRBV18, the J call TRBJ2-7, with D perhaps TRBD1 (6 bases). Germline V gene lookup returns CDR1 KGHSH and CDR2 LQKENI. CDR3 length equals 16 residues. V was shortened by 3 bases and J by 6 bases, with 21 bases between the two germline ends. This chain's CDR3 is CASSPRERQARGEQYF. The CDR3, as DNA: TGTGCCAGCTCACCTCGAGAAAGACAGGCTCGGGGCGAGCAGTACTTC.

A single count supports this clone. V gene TRBV6-6 combines with J gene TRBJ1-4; TRBD1 aligns across 7 bases. Germline assignment: CDR1 MNHNY and CDR2 SVGAGI (reference sequence). The CDR3 is 16 residues long. J lost 7 bases, V lost 5 bases, and 13 bases had no gene match. This CDR3 is CASSNIDRAKGEKLFF. The CDR3 nucleotides are TGTGCCAGCAGTAATATCGACAGGGCTAAGGGTGAAAAACTGTTTTTT.

Details on this clone: The sample contains more than one DNA sequence encoding this CDR3. The chain couples TRBV30 to TRBJ1-6; D is ambiguous. Germline-derived CDR1 and CDR2 are GTSNPN and SVGIG (reference sequence). Trimming pared 0 bases from V and 4 bases from J, leaving 10 bases between. This CDR3 has 15 amino acids. The CDR3 is CAWSVTGVYNSPLHF. The CDR3 bases are TGTGCCTGGAGTGTCACCGGGGTGTATAATTCACCCCTCCACTTT.

The V and J genes are TRBV7-3 and TRBJ1-2; D possibly corresponds to TRBD1 (5 bases). The ends were cut back, 3 bases at V and 5 bases at J, with 28 bases in the middle. CDR1 and CDR2 from the germline V gene are SGHTA and FQGTGA. The CDR3 is made up of 19 amino acids. The CDR3 loop reads CASSLKGVQGIITWYGYTF. The CDR3 nucleotides read TGTGCCAGCAGCTTGAAAGGCGTTCAGGGAATAATAACTTGGTATGGCTACACCTTC.

This chain joins TRBV18 and TRBJ2-7, with no clear D. Germline CDR1 and CDR2: KGHSH and LQKENI. This CDR3 is 14 amino acids long. Trimming pared 3 bases from V and 0 bases from J, leaving 9 bases between. CDR3 residues: CASSPKTSSYEQYF. Here the CDR3 DNA reads TGTGCCAGCTCACCGAAGACAAGCTCCTACGAGCAGTACTTC.

The V gene is TRBV30, the J gene TRBJ1-1; TRBD1 matches 9 bases. J lost 1 base, V lost 0 bases, and 9 bases had no gene match. The CDR3 extends over 17 amino acids. Germline CDR1 is GTSNPN and CDR2 is SVGIG (reference sequence). CDR3 sequence reads: CAWSVRFGTGSNTEAFF. In DNA, the CDR3 is TGTGCCTGGAGTGTACGTTTTGGGACAGGGTCGAACACTGAAGCTTTCTTT.

A single count supports this clone. The rearrangement links TRBV6-1 to TRBJ1-1; maybe TRBD1 (6 bases). CDR3 size: 15 residues. V was cut by 4 bases and J by 8 bases, with 20 bases left in between. Germline V gene lookup returns CDR1 MNHNS and CDR2 SASEGT. For the CDR3, the DNA is TGTGCCAGCAGTGGAGCAATGGGAGGGGGGGGAGAAGCTTTCTTT. Its translation is CASSGAMGGGGEAFF.

The chain couples TRBV28 to TRBJ1-2; a possible D gene is TRBD1 (5 bases). CDR3 size: 13 residues. V shed 4 bases and J shed 3 bases, with 9 bases lying between them. Per germline, CDR1 MDHEN and CDR2 SYDVKM. This CDR3 is CASSYGRDYGYTF. For the CDR3, the DNA is TGTGCCAGCAGTTATGGCAGGGACTATGGCTACACCTTC.

Only one count was recorded for this clone. This chain connects TRBV5-1 to TRBJ2-7; D may be TRBD2 (6 bases). The germline gives CDR1 SGHRS, CDR2 YFSETQ. V was clipped by 3 bases and J by 3 bases, with 10 bases between them. This CDR3 is 13 amino acids long. Written as DNA, the CDR3 is TGCGCCAGCAGCTCGCCTAGCGACTACGAGCAGTACTTC. It yields the protein CASSSPSDYEQYF.